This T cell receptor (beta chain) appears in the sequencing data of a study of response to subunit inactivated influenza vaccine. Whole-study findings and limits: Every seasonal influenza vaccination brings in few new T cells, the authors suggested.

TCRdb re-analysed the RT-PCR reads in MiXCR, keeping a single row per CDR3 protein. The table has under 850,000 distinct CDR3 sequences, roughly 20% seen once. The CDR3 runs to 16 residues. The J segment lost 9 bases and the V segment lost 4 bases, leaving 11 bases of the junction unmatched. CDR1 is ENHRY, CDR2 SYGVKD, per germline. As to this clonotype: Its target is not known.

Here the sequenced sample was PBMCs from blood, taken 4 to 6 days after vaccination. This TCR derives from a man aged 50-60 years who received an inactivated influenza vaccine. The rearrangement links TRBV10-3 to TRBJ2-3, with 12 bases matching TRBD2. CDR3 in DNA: TGTGCCATCAGTGGATCTAGCGGGGGGGCCCCGGGAACGCAGTATTTT. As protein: CAISGSSGGAPGTQYF.